This TCR beta chain is from a study of monozygotic twins with inflammatory bowel disease. TCRdb reprocessed the 5' RACE reads, keeping one entry per CDR3 protein, no DNA. In all, the sample yields more than 300,000 distinct CDR3 sequences. About this clonotype itself: Its antigen is unidentified.

CDR3 size: 16 residues. Germline CDR1 and CDR2: DFQATT and SNEGSKA (reference sequence). Overall study results and limits: IBD patients, compared with healthy twins, shared fewer clonotypes with others (especially with disease activity).

Sequencing was carried out using blood. The receptor was derived from a human donor with ulcerative colitis or Crohn's disease, or a healthy co-twin of an affected twin (not recorded which). This chain connects TRBV20-1 to TRBJ2-1; TCRdb calls TRBD1, which cannot be checked without DNA. The CDR3 here is CSARGRTGGSYNEQFF.